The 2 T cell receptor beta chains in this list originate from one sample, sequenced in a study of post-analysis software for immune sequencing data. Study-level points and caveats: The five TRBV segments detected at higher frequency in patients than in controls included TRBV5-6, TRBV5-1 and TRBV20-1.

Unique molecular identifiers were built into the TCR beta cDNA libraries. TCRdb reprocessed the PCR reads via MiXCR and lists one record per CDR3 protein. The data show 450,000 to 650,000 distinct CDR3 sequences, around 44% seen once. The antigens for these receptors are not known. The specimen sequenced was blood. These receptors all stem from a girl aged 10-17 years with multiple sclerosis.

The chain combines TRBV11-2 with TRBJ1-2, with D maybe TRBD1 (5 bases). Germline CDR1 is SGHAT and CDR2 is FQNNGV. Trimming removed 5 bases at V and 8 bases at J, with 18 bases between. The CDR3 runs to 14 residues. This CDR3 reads CASSGARGGGGYTF. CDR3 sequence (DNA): TGTGCCAGCAGCGGGGCGCGTGGAGGCGGCGGCTACACCTTC.

The CDR3 coding sequence is TGCGCCAGCAGCCCGACAGGGAGGGCTGAAGCTTTCTTT. This gives the protein CASSPTGRAEAFF. The J gene is TRBJ1-1, the V gene TRBV5-1; 7 nucleotides agree with TRBD1. The CDR3 spans 13 residues. Germline assignment: CDR1 SGHRS and CDR2 YFSETQ. V dropped 4 bases and J dropped 6; count of bases not matched to a gene: 6.